These 21 T cell receptor beta chains were all obtained from the same sample, sequenced in a study of beta chain bispecific antibodies for T cell cancers. Blood mononuclear cells were expanded for 2 to 4 days using either OKT3 anti-CD3 antibody or CD3/CD28 beads. Their cognate antigens are unknown. In TCRdb, the 5' RACE reads were re-called with MiXCR into one record per CDR3 protein. The repertoire holds about 20,000 distinct CDR3 sequences, with less than 3% as singletons. Broader study findings: In these mixed samples, most targeted TRBV reads derived from the leukemia cell line.

The sample consisted of healthy donor T cells cultured with leukemia cells. Receptor source: a human donor in good health. Some clones in this sample may be carry-over from other donors' samples.

Comments on this clonotype: A much larger clone sits a single nucleotide away, making a read error possible. Because it lacks the conserved phenylalanine or tryptophan at the end, this CDR3 is likely a read error. The chain uses TRBV7-6 and TRBJ2-5; maybe TRBD2 (5 bases). V shed 2 bases and J shed 4 bases, with 17 bases lying between them. The CDR3 is 16 residues long. Germline V gene lookup returns CDR1 SGHVS and CDR2 FNYEAQ. This CDR3 is CASSLLGVQMTETQYS. The CDR3 nucleotides read TGTGCCAGCAGCTTACTCGGGGTACAGATGACAGAGACCCAGTACTCC.

Many counts were recorded for this clonotype. The chain uses TRBV5-1 and TRBJ2-7; the D gene is possibly TRBD1 (6 bases). Per germline, CDR1 SGHRS and CDR2 YFSETQ. The CDR3 spans 14 residues. The V end was cut by 2 bases, the J end by 2 bases, with 11 bases between. The CDR3 DNA follows: TGCGCCAGCAGCTTACAGGGCTATACCTACGAGCAGTACTTC. It is translated as CASSLQGYTYEQYF.

This clonotype was counted ten times or more. The chain combines TRBV7-9 with TRBJ2-2; a weak D match, TRBD2 (6 bases). From germline, CDR1 is SEHNR and CDR2 FQNEAQ (reference sequence). This CDR3 has 12 amino acids. Trimming removed 2 bases at V and 11 bases at J, with 9 bases between. The DNA of the CDR3 is TGTGCCAGCAGCTTACCGGGGGTCGAGCTGTTTTTT. It yields the protein CASSLPGVELFF. Full variable domain (outside the CDR3, taken from reference TRBV7-9 and TRBJ2-2): DTGVSQNPRHKITKRGQNVTFRCDPISEHNRLYWYRQTLGQGPEFLTYFQNEAQLEKSRLLSDRFSAERPKGSFSTLEIQRTEQGDSAMYLCASSLPGVELFFGEGSRLTVL.

At least ten counts were recorded for this clonotype. The chain joins TRBV7-9 to TRBJ2-7, with no clear D. The V and J ends lost 5 bases and 3 bases respectively, with 8 bases between them. Looked up from germline, CDR1 is SEHNR and CDR2 is FQNEAQ (reference sequence). The CDR3 runs to 12 residues. The CDR3 DNA is TGTGCCAGCAGCACCGCGGACTACGAGCAGTACTTC. Its translation: CASSTADYEQYF.

At least ten counts were recorded for this clonotype. The rearrangement uses TRBV11-2 and TRBJ2-1; D remains ambiguous. Trimming shortened V by 0 bases and J by 6 bases, and 6 bases separated the two germline ends. The germline V gene encodes CDR1 SGHAT and CDR2 FQNNGV. This CDR3 is built from 13 residues. The CDR3 loop reads CASSLDRSNEQFF. DNA for the CDR3: TGTGCCAGCAGCTTAGATAGAAGCAATGAGCAGTTCTTC.

This clonotype has ten or more counts. The rearrangement joins TRBV29-1 to TRBJ2-3, with 10 bases matching TRBD1. The CDR3 totals 14 residues. The germline V gene has CDR1 SQVTM and CDR2 ANQGSEA. J gave up 4 bases and V 6 bases, and 7 bases lay outside the gene matches. CDR3 nucleotide sequence: TGCAGCGTGGGACAGGGGCACGGATCAGATACGCAGTATTTT. Protein: CSVGQGHGSDTQYF.

This clonotype has ten or more counts. Its ends do not fully match the called genes, so a read error is possible. V usage is TRBV20-1 and J usage is TRBJ2-7; D is undetermined. This CDR3 comprises 8 residues. The V gene's germline CDR1 is DFQATT and CDR2 SNEGSKA (reference sequence). In DNA form, the CDR3 reads TGCAGTGCCTTCCTAGTAAGTTTC. It yields the protein CSAFLVSF.

In this sample, this clonotype turned up many times. V usage is TRBV11-2 and J usage is TRBJ2-7; D is perhaps TRBD2 (7 bases). Germline V gene data show CDR1 as SGHAT and CDR2 as FQNNGV. V shed 11 bases and J shed 5 bases, with 13 bases lying between them. This CDR3 spans 11 amino acids. The CDR3 nucleotides read TGTGCCGGGAGGGAGGGGGACGAGCAGTACTTC. It specifies CAGREGDEQYF.

This clonotype occurred many times. The V call is TRBV27, the J call TRBJ1-4; weak D call: TRBD1 (5 bases). Trimming pared 9 bases from V and 8 bases from J, leaving 16 bases between. Germline-derived CDR1 and CDR2 are MNHEY and SMNVEV (reference sequence). This CDR3 comprises 13 residues. The CDR3 spells CASTNPGEEKLFF. CDR3 nucleotides: TGTGCCAGTACTAACCCGGGGGAAGAAAAACTGTTTTTT.

The genes are TRBV29-1 and TRBJ2-4; D is perhaps TRBD2 (5 bases). This CDR3 contains 12 residues. With 7 bases removed from V and 11 bases from J, the gap between germline ends came to 18 bases. CDR1 is SQVTM and CDR2 is ANQGSEA in the germline V gene. This chain's CDR3 is CSASGNTDFQYF. The CDR3 DNA reads TGCAGCGCATCCGGGAACACAGATTTTCAGTACTTC.

As regards this clonotype: Here the CDR3 omits its conserved ending phenylalanine or tryptophan, so a read error is the likely source. This chain joins TRBV6-1 and TRBJ2-4; a possible D gene is TRBD2 (5 bases). This CDR3 is 16 amino acids long. CDR1 and CDR2 from the germline V gene are MNHNS and SASEGT. V lost 6 bases and J lost 6, with 21 bases in between. Here the CDR3 DNA reads TGTGCCAGCAGCCACACGAGGTCCCGAGGGAGAAACATTCAGTACCTC. This codes for CASSHTRSRGRNIQYL.

This clonotype came up many times. This sequence joins TRBV12-3 or TRBV12-4 and TRBJ1-5; 7 nucleotides align to TRBD1. CDR3 length: 15 residues. The junction had 4 bases not matched to a gene; V was cut back by 4 bases and J by 1 base. The chain's CDR3 is CASSSTGLSNQPQHF. The DNA for the CDR3 is TGTGCCAGCAGTTCGACAGGGTTGAGCAATCAGCCCCAGCATTTT.

The V and J genes are TRBV4-1 and TRBJ2-5, with a weak D call TRBD2 (6 bases). This CDR3 has 14 amino acids. Trimming took off 3 bases at V and 1 base at J, with 9 bases between the two ends. In germline, CDR1 is MGHRA, CDR2 YSYEKL. The CDR3 DNA is TGCGCCAGCAGCCACCCGGGACTCCAAGAGACCCAGTACTTC. Protein product: CASSHPGLQETQYF.

This clonotype is medium-sized. The genes are TRBV28 and TRBJ2-7, with D perhaps TRBD2 (5 bases). Trimming took off 2 bases at V and 3 bases at J, with 17 bases between the two ends. There are 16 residues in the CDR3. The germline CDR1 and CDR2 sequences are MDHEN and SYDVKM. The CDR3 here is CASSLLTPQRGYEQYF. CDR3 in DNA: TGTGCCAGCAGTTTACTGACACCCCAACGGGGCTACGAGCAGTACTTC.

This clonotype was seen repeatedly, ten times or more. The rearrangement links TRBV18 to TRBJ2-5, with 8 bases fitting TRBD1. The CDR3 spans 15 residues. Germline V gene lookup returns CDR1 KGHSH and CDR2 LQKENI. V lost 4 bases and J lost 1; bases outside the gene matches: 5. The CDR3 spells CASSRRDRPQETQYF. The CDR3 DNA reads as TGTGCCAGCTCACGCCGGGACAGGCCCCAAGAGACCCAGTACTTC.

This chain joins TRBV30 and TRBJ1-3; no firm D call. Germline CDR1 reads GTSNPN; CDR2 reads SVGIG (reference sequence). The CDR3 sequence is 14 residues long. V lost 0 bases to trimming and J lost 1 base, with 7 bases between them. The CDR3: CAWSVLGSGNTIYF. The CDR3 coding sequence is TGTGCCTGGAGTGTACTCGGTTCTGGAAACACCATATATTTT. Full variable domain (remainder filled in from reference TRBV30 and TRBJ1-3): SQTIHQWPATLVQPVGSPLSLECTVEGTSNPNLYWYRQAAGRGLQLLFYSVGIGQISSEVPQNLSASRPQDRQFILSSKKLLLSDSGFYLCAWSVLGSGNTIYFGEGSWLTVV.

This clonotype was counted many times. The chain carries TRBV7-9 and TRBJ2-2; D may be TRBD1 (6 bases). This CDR3 contains 15 residues. Trimming cost V 5 bases and J 5 bases, with 15 bases left between them. Germline V gene sequence: CDR1 SEHNR, CDR2 FQNEAQ (reference sequence). In nucleotides, the CDR3 is TGTGCCAGCAGCCCCCCAGGGGCGGTAACCGGGGAGCTGTTTTTT. It specifies CASSPPGAVTGELFF.

This clonotype was picked up many times. The genes are TRBV28 and TRBJ1-6; perhaps TRBD1 as D (6 bases). V was pared by 8 bases and J by 7 bases, with 15 bases between. There are 14 residues in the CDR3. Germline CDR1 is MDHEN and CDR2 is SYDVKM. CDR3 loop: CASHSPGANSPLHF. The CDR3 nucleotides read TGTGCCAGCCATTCTCCAGGGGCGAATTCACCCCTCCACTTT.

There are many counts of this clonotype. The chain recombines TRBV5-1 with TRBJ2-7, with 8 bases aligning to TRBD1. Germline V CDR1 and CDR2: SGHRS, YFSETQ. With V trimmed by 5 bases and J by 2 bases, 9 bases remained unmatched. The CDR3 totals 15 residues. CDR3 sequence (DNA): TGCGCCAGCAGTCCGAGCGGACAGGGAACCTACGAGCAGTACTTC. Translated, it gives CASSPSGQGTYEQYF.

This clonotype was seen many times. The V call is TRBV7-9, the J call TRBJ1-2; D unclear. Trimming cost V 5 bases and J 0 bases, with 13 bases left between them. The germline V gene has CDR1 SEHNR and CDR2 FQNEAQ (reference sequence). This CDR3 contains 15 residues. CDR3 amino acids: CASSPPSLANYGYTF. For the CDR3, the DNA is TGTGCCAGCAGCCCCCCTTCCTTAGCTAACTATGGCTACACCTTC.

This clonotype was detected ten times or more. This chain joins TRBV14 and TRBJ2-3; D unclear. The germline V and J ends were trimmed by 0 bases and 0 bases, with 10 bases remaining between them. CDR3 length: 16 amino acids. In germline, CDR1 is SGHDN, CDR2 FVKESK. The CDR3 bases are TGTGCCAGCAGCCAAGATATCGCCTTTAGCACAGATACGCAGTATTTT. Its translation: CASSQDIAFSTDTQYF.